The 2 T cell receptor beta chains presented below share a single source sample, sequenced in a study of CD8+ T cells in alopecia areata. RNA extraction and reverse transcription yielded cDNA as sequencing template. Assay used: immunoSEQ multiplex PCR; TCRdb lists only in-frame clones, some missing. The top ten hold 0.79% of the sample, which has approximately 100,000 clones, 35% to 45% seen once. Sequenced sample: CD4+ T cells sorted from blood. The source is a human donor with alopecia areata.

This clone came up a few times. V gene TRBV7-9 combines with J gene TRBJ1-5, with 9 nucleotides matching TRBD1. CDR3 length equals 18 residues. Germline V CDR1 and CDR2: SEHNR, FQNEAQ (reference sequence). V trimming: 5 bases; J trimming: 4 bases; junction bases outside the gene matches: 15. The CDR3 DNA reads TGTGCCAGCAGCCTATCCTCGGACAGGGGAGGTGGGAATCAGCCCCAGCATTTT. Translated: CASSLSSDRGGGNQPQHF.

J is TRBJ2-1 and V is TRBV29-1, with TRBD1 matching over 11 bases. The CDR3 runs 17 residues. Germline V gene lookup returns CDR1 SQVTM and CDR2 ANQGSEA. J gave up 0 bases and V 6 bases, and 10 bases lay outside the gene matches. The CDR3 DNA reads as TGCAGCGTATTAAACGGGACAGGGGGTAACTCCTACAATGAGCAGTTCTTC. It specifies CSVLNGTGGNSYNEQFF.